This TCR beta chain was identified in a study of identical twins. The CDR3 is 13 amino acids. Trimming removed 2 bases from V and 6 bases from J; junction bases left unmatched: 4. CDR1 is MNHEY, CDR2 SMNVEV, per germline (reference sequence). In this sample, this clonotype turned up many times. Its target is not known. Template switching added a universal primer binding site, and final cDNA carried unique molecular identifiers. TCRdb reprocessed the 5' RACE reads via MiXCR and lists one record per CDR3 protein. The sample includes a few hundred thousand distinct CDR3 sequences, about 10% seen only once; the top ten take 9% to 10%. Study-wide results and caveats: One should note that invariant MAIT and iNKT cells could partly confound zero-insertion analyses.

The sequencing input was memory T cells sorted from blood. The receptor was derived from a man aged 50-60 years in good health. The chain links TRBV27 to TRBJ2-7, with 7 bases lining up with TRBD1. The CDR3 nucleotides read TGTGCCAGCAGTTTAAACCCAGGGGGCGAGCAGTACTTC. Translated, it gives CASSLNPGGEQYF.